This TCR beta chain was recorded in a study of T cell changes during pregnancy in multiple sclerosis. This table comes from immunoSEQ multiplex PCR, and its TCRdb copy is limited to in-frame clones, with some not included. This table has roughly 79,000 clones, about 89% appearing once. Trimming took 0 bases from V and 6 from J; bases not matched to a gene: 5. This CDR3 region has 17 residues. The germline CDR1 and CDR2 sequences are LNHDA and SQIVND (reference sequence). The chain carries TRBV19 and TRBJ2-3; 14 positions agree with TRBD2. The sequence was collected from a female donor with multiple sclerosis, enrolled in a pregnancy study. Sequencing used CD4+ T cells from peripheral blood mononuclear cells, obtained before pregnancy. The CDR3 loop reads CASSIDGTSGGFDTQYF. The CDR3 DNA reads TGTGCCAGTAGTATAGATGGGACTAGCGGGGGTTTTGATACGCAGTATTTT.